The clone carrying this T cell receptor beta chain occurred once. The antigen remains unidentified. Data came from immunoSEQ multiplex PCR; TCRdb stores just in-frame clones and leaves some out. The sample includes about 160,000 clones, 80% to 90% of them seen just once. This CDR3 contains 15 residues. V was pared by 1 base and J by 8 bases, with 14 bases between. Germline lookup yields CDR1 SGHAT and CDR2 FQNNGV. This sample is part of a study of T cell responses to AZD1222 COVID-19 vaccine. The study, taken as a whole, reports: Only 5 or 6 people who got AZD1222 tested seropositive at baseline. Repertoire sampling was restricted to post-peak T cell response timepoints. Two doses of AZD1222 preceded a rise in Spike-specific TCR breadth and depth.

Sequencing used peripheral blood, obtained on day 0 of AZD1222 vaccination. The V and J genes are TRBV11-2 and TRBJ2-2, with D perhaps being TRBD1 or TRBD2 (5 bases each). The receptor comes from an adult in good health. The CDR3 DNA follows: TGTGCCAGCAGCTTAGCGGGACCCATGGGGGGGGAGCTGTTTTTT. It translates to CASSLAGPMGGELFF.